The source of this T cell receptor beta chain is a study of post-analysis software for immune sequencing data. The wider study: Relapsing-remitting, secondary progressive and progressive-relapsing multiple sclerosis courses were included.

Unique molecular identifiers were present in the TCR beta cDNA libraries. Between about 0.85 and 11 million T cells gave rise to about 450,000 cDNA molecules. TCRdb processed the PCR reads anew with MiXCR; each CDR3 protein has one entry. The sample records some 450,000 distinct CDR3 sequences, around 40% being singletons. The study, taken as a whole, reports: Controls showed lower frequencies than patients for roughly 5 TRBV segments, and TRBV5-6, TRBV5-1 and TRBV20-1 were among these.

The CDR3 is made up of 13 amino acids. Per the germline V gene, CDR1 is SQVTM and CDR2 is ANQGSEA. Concerning this clonotype: Its antigen is unidentified. Germline is not matched at one junction end, which may reflect a read error.

The specimen was blood. The chain recombines TRBV29-1 with TRBJ2-7, with D uncertain. The sequence came from a girl aged 10-17 years with multiple sclerosis. CDR3 sequence: CSVVSGPSYERYF. The DNA of the CDR3 is TGCAGCGTTGTATCTGGACCCTCCTACGAGCGGTACTTC.